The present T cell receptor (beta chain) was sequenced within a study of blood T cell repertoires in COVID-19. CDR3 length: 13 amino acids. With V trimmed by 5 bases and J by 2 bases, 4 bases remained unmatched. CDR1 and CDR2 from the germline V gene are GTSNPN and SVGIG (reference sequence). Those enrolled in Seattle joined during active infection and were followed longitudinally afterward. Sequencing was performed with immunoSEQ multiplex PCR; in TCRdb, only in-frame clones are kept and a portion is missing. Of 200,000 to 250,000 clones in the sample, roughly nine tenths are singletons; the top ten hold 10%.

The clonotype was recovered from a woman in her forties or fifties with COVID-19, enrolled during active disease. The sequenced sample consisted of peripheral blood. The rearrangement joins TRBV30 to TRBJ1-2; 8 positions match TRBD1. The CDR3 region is CAWLDRENYGYTF. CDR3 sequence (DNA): TGTGCCTGGCTGGACAGGGAGAACTATGGCTACACCTTC.